This T cell receptor (beta chain) was sequenced for a study of T cells in Graves' hyperthyroidism and ophthalmopathy. Regions amplified from RNA transcripts were the TCR beta CDR3 regions. Initially, a first-round RT-PCR of the TCR CDR3 employed the HTBI primer set. TCRdb reprocessed the multiplex PCR reads via MiXCR and lists one record per CDR3 protein. The sample lists about 420,000 distinct CDR3 sequences, approximately 13% occurring once. The V and J ends lost 6 bases and 5 bases respectively, with 25 bases between them. The CDR3 spans 17 residues. The table lists this clonotype with many counts.

The TCR originated in a young woman with Graves' hyperthyroidism. The chain uses TRBV12-3 or TRBV12-4 and TRBJ2-5; TRBD1 or TRBD2 may be the D gene (5 bases each). Sequenced sample: blood. This CDR3 reads CASSPTEGGTESETQYF. The CDR3 nucleotides read TGTGCCAGCAGCCCCACAGAGGGTGGGACGGAGTCGGAGACCCAGTACTTC.